Here is one T cell receptor beta chain with its context. This record comes from a study of T cell changes during pregnancy in multiple sclerosis. CDR3 length: 13 residues. Trimming cost V 4 bases and J 1 base; bases outside gene matches: 4. CDR1 and CDR2 (germline): SQVTM, ANQGSEA. Libraries were prepared by immunoSEQ multiplex PCR; TCRdb keeps only in-frame clonotypes and omits some of them. The repertoire consists of approximately 60,000 clones, with approximately 93% occurring once and the leading ten covering 2.5% to 4%. The V gene is TRBV29-1, the J gene TRBJ2-7, with 7 bases identical to TRBD1. Material: CD8+ T cells from peripheral blood mononuclear cells, obtained in the second trimester of pregnancy. This TCR was sampled from a female donor with multiple sclerosis, enrolled in a pregnancy study. The CDR3 DNA is TGCAGCGTTGTTCTGACAGGGTCCTACGAGCAGTACTTC. It yields the protein CSVVLTGSYEQYF.